These 20 T cell receptor beta chains were all obtained from the same sample, sequenced in a study of T cells in Graves' hyperthyroidism and ophthalmopathy. It was RNA transcripts that yielded the amplified TCR beta CDR3 regions. The HTBI primer set was used in a first-round RT-PCR of the TCR CDR3. TCRdb fed the multiplex PCR reads into MiXCR, producing one record per CDR3 protein. Among nearly 110,000 distinct CDR3 sequences, approximately 16% were seen once, and the ten largest hold about 45%. What was sequenced was blood. These receptors originate from a woman in her forties or fifties with Graves' hyperthyroidism.

This clonotype has a count of ten or more. The CDR3 sequence is CSATAGASNEQFF. As DNA, the CDR3 is TGCAGTGCTACAGCGGGTGCGTCCAATGAGCAGTTCTTC. The J gene is TRBJ2-1, the V gene TRBV20-1, with TRBD2 as a possible D gene (6 bases). V was cut by 4 bases and J by 6 bases, with 13 bases left in between. Germline V CDR1 and CDR2: DFQATT, SNEGSKA (reference sequence). The CDR3 totals 13 residues.

This clonotype was found many times. This sequence joins TRBV20-1 and TRBJ2-7; D is unresolved. Trimming left V 3 bases short and J 4 bases short, with 7 bases between. The CDR3 has 11 residues. The germline gives CDR1 DFQATT, CDR2 SNEGSKA (reference sequence). The CDR3 loop reads CSASRAYEQYF. In nucleotides, the CDR3 is TGCAGTGCTAGTCGGGCGTACGAGCAGTACTTC.

This clonotype was counted at least ten times. The chain is built from TRBV20-1 and TRBJ2-1; the match to TRBD2 covers 10 bases. Germline CDR1 and CDR2: DFQATT and SNEGSKA (reference sequence). V lost 6 bases and J lost 3; bases outside the gene matches: 8. The CDR3 has 15 residues. The CDR3 bases are TGCAGTGCCACAAATCTAGCGGGAGTCTACAATGAGCAGTTCTTC. Protein sequence: CSATNLAGVYNEQFF.

This clonotype came up many times. The chain combines TRBV20-1 with TRBJ2-1, with 8 bases fitting TRBD2. The CDR3 loop spans 17 amino acids. Germline CDR1 is DFQATT and CDR2 is SNEGSKA (reference sequence). The J segment lost 7 bases and the V segment lost 0 bases, leaving 14 bases of the junction unmatched. The CDR3 is CSARDPSGPSQRNEQFF. The CDR3 nucleotides are TGCAGTGCTAGAGACCCTAGCGGGCCTTCTCAGCGGAATGAGCAGTTCTTC.

This clonotype appeared many times. The chain links TRBV6-1 to TRBJ2-7; TRBD2 aligns across 7 bases. Germline V lookup: CDR1 MNHNS, CDR2 SASEGT. The length of the CDR3 is 16 residues. The J segment lost 4 bases and the V segment lost 3 bases, leaving 12 bases of the junction unmatched. The CDR3 spells CASSDWGEAGGYEQYV. The CDR3 DNA reads TGTGCCAGCAGTGATTGGGGGGAGGCCGGGGGGTACGAGCAGTACGTC.

This clonotype was seen repeatedly, ten times or more. The chain joins TRBV28 to TRBJ1-1; D gene ambiguous. Germline V gene sequence: CDR1 MDHEN, CDR2 SYDVKM. CDR3 length equals 14 residues. V shed 5 bases and J shed 8 bases, with 18 bases lying between them. The CDR3 coding sequence is TGTGCCAGCAGTGCCACTGGGAGCCTTAAAGAAGCTTTCTTT. Protein sequence: CASSATGSLKEAFF.

This clonotype occurred a few times. V gene TRBV5-8 combines with J gene TRBJ2-7; the D is unclear. The CDR3 consists of 12 residues. V lost 2 bases to trimming and J lost 5 bases, with 8 bases between them. The germline V gene encodes CDR1 SGHTS and CDR2 YDEGEE. The CDR3 spells CASSFSSDEQYV. The CDR3 bases are TGTGCCAGCAGCTTTTCGTCCGACGAGCAGTACGTC.

This clonotype was detected ten times or more. The chain employs TRBV7-2 and TRBJ1-1, with D perhaps matching TRBD1 (6 bases). This CDR3 contains 14 residues. V lost 4 bases and J 5 bases, leaving 14 bases between the germline ends. Germline V gene sequence: CDR1 SGHTA, CDR2 FQGNSA. The CDR3 sequence is CASSYLQGGTEAFF. The DNA for the CDR3 is TGTGCCAGCAGCTACCTACAGGGTGGGACTGAAGCTTTCTTT.

This clonotype has at least ten counts. For the CDR3, the DNA is TGTGCCAGCAGGTTACAGATAGGGCCGAATTACGAGCAGTACGTC. This codes for CASRLQIGPNYEQYV. J is TRBJ2-7 and V is TRBV2; D remains ambiguous. V shed 6 bases and J shed 4 bases, with 19 bases lying between them. Germline V gene sequence: CDR1 SNHLY, CDR2 FYNNEI. This CDR3 comprises 15 residues.

Ten or more counts support this clonotype. The rearrangement uses TRBV19 and TRBJ2-5, with D possibly called TRBD1 or TRBD2 (6 bases each). From germline, CDR1 is LNHDA and CDR2 SQIVND (reference sequence). The CDR3 contains 15 residues. Deletions cut 2 bases from V and 4 bases from J, with 14 bases between. CDR3 nucleotide sequence: TGTGCCAGTAGTATAAGACACGGAGGGGGAGAGACCCAGTACTTC. Translation gives CASSIRHGGGETQYF.

The rearrangement uses TRBV5-7 and TRBJ1-3; D not resolved. TRBV5-7 is placed among ORFs of uncertain function. This CDR3 is built from 15 residues. Trimming took 2 bases from V and 0 from J, leaving 9 bases between them. The DNA for the CDR3 is TGTGCCAGCAGCTTAGAGTCTTTCTCTGGAAACACCATATATTTT. Translation: CASSLESFSGNTIYF.

This clonotype occurred many times. The V and J genes are TRBV30 and TRBJ2-5; D possibly corresponds to TRBD2 (5 bases). The CDR3 extends over 13 amino acids. Trimming stripped 1 base from V and 5 bases from J, with 11 bases between. Per the germline V gene, CDR1 is GTSNPN and CDR2 is SVGIG (reference sequence). The CDR3 region is CAWSARRRETQYF. CDR3 in DNA: TGTGCCTGGAGTGCTAGGAGGAGGGAGACCCAGTACTTC.

The chain has TRBV20-1 and TRBJ2-7; TRBD2 aligns across 7 bases. CDR1 is DFQATT, CDR2 SNEGSKA, per germline (reference sequence). The V and J ends lost 3 bases and 5 bases, in that order; junction bases with no gene match: 19. CDR3 size: 17 residues. The CDR3 DNA reads TGCAGTGCTAGGGTTCCTAGCGGTCCTAGTGGCGGCGACGAGCAGTACTTC. Residues: CSARVPSGPSGGDEQYF.

The table lists this clonotype with many counts. V and J are TRBV20-1 and TRBJ2-2, with D unclear. The germline V gene has CDR1 DFQATT and CDR2 SNEGSKA (reference sequence). Trimming removed 0 bases at V and 0 bases at J, with 11 bases between. The CDR3 sequence is 16 residues long. The CDR3 loop is CSARDRTLTNTGELFF. Written as DNA, the CDR3 is TGCAGTGCTAGAGATCGGACCCTAACGAACACCGGGGAGCTGTTTTTT.

This clonotype was counted many times. The chain employs TRBV18 and TRBJ1-6; D might be TRBD1 (5 bases). V was shortened by 5 bases and J by 2 bases, with 13 bases between the two germline ends. The CDR3 extends over 16 amino acids. Germline loops: CDR1 KGHSH, CDR2 LQKENI. The CDR3 DNA reads TGTGCCAGCTCATCACGACAGCCGCCCTATAATTCACCCCTCCACTTT. It is translated as CASSSRQPPYNSPLHF.

This clonotype was seen at least ten times. The gene calls are TRBV28 and TRBJ1-1, with D perhaps matching TRBD1 (6 bases). In germline, CDR1 is MDHEN, CDR2 SYDVKM. The germline V and J ends were trimmed by 6 bases and 2 bases, with 13 bases remaining between them. The CDR3 sequence is 14 residues long. The DNA for the CDR3 is TGTGCCAGCAGGGGGGGGCTGGGAAACACTGAAGCTTTCTTT. Amino acid sequence: CASRGGLGNTEAFF. Combining the CDR3 with reference TRBV28 and TRBJ1-1 gives the whole variable domain DVKVTQSSRYLVKRTGEKVFLECVQDMDHENMFWYRQDPGLGLRLIYFSYDVKMKEKGDIPEGYSVSREKKERFSLILESASTNQTSMYLCASRGGLGNTEAFFGQGTRLTVV.

This clonotype has a count of ten or more. CDR3 bases: TGTGCCAGCTCAGACTCCCTCGCCGGGGAGCTGTTTTTT. Translation gives CASSDSLAGELFF. V and J are TRBV5-4 and TRBJ2-2, with D unclear. The CDR3 runs to 13 residues. From germline, CDR1 is SGHNT and CDR2 YYREEE (reference sequence). Deletions cut 7 bases from V and 6 bases from J, with 13 bases between.

The gene calls are TRBV5-1 and TRBJ2-4; tentative D call: TRBD1 (5 bases). The CDR3 extends over 15 amino acids. Germline values: CDR1 SGHRS, CDR2 YFSETQ. The V end was cut by 3 bases, the J end by 2 bases, with 12 bases between. DNA for the CDR3: TGCGCCAGCAGCTCCCTGGACACTTCCAAAAACATTCAGTACTTC. This gives the protein CASSSLDTSKNIQYF.

A word on this clonotype: Just one base apart from a much larger clone, this may be a read error. The chain joins TRBV11-2 to TRBJ2-1; TRBD2 matches at 9 bases. J gave up 6 bases and V 2 bases, and 2 bases lay outside the gene matches. There are 14 residues in the CDR3. Germline V gene data show CDR1 as SGHAT and CDR2 as FQNNGV. Here the CDR3 DNA reads TGTGCCAGCAGCTTAAGACTAGCGGTCAATGAGCAGTTCTTC. It is translated as CASSLRLAVNEQFF.

This clonotype occurred a few times. The rearrangement uses TRBV19 and TRBJ1-1; D is uncertain. Germline CDR1 reads LNHDA; CDR2 reads SQIVND (reference sequence). The CDR3 runs to 14 residues. V was cut by 4 bases and J by 1 base, with 10 bases left in between. In DNA, the CDR3 is TGTGCCAGTAGTAACCGGGCCCCGAACACTGAAGCTTTCTTT. It encodes CASSNRAPNTEAFF. The variable domain in full, completed from reference TRBV19 and TRBJ1-1, reads DGGITQSPKYLFRKEGQNVTLSCEQNLNHDAMYWYRQDPGQGLRLIYYSQIVNDFQKGDIAEGYSVSREKKESFPLTVTSAQKNPTAFYLCASSNRAPNTEAFFGQGTRLTVV.